This T cell receptor beta chain is drawn from a study of long-term antiretroviral therapy in people with HIV (dated by TCRdb to between 2021 and 2022). In terms of the full investigation: The earliest samples were collected approximately a decade before the 2015 WHO recommendation for immediate ART, a period when ART was typically delayed until CD4 counts fell. Whether ART initiation and durable HIV suppression were associated with changes in peripheral blood TRB repertoire composition and diversity was tested in a retrospective serial study. Of the roughly 30 participants with HIV, approximately ten were female. From some 28 adults with confirmed HIV infection, the cohort provided under 250 cryopreserved PBMC samples, gathered serially across a mean of around six years (range 1-12). No cross-contamination during QIAcube processing turned up in test extractions that ran a monoclonal T-cell line alongside 33 polyclonal samples.

Participants were included only if at least one PBMC sample before ART initiation and at least two post-ART samples were available. All participants with HIV were treated in the United States of America. Before DNA extraction, cryopreserved samples of about 1-11 million PBMC were thawed and then washed. At the time of the earliest PBMC sample for each participant with HIV, ages ranged from roughly 20 to 54 years. PBMC samples from each participant spanned 1-4 timepoints before ART initiation and 2-8 timepoints after ART initiation, with a median of 7 samples. Serial HIV viral load, CD4+ T-cell count, ART history and demographic data were obtained for every participant. Genomic DNA was extracted from unsorted PBMC with a Qiagen kit on a QIAcube, processed in batches of 12 samples. As to this clone: No antigen is known for it. Base qualities are not recorded, but no much larger clone differs from it by a single base.

V gives up 1 base and J gives up 0 bases, and the segment between their germline ends measures 13 bases. CDR1 SGHNT and CDR2 YENEEA are derived from the germline V gene. The CDR3 spans 17 residues, from the cysteine through the phenylalanine. Only the CDR3 region is kept as DNA, spanning 51 bases read in frame from base 1. Summary of the overall study and its limitations: ART initiation was associated with a significant increase in TRB diversity, but diversity stayed significantly below transplant donor controls even after long-term ART. The repertoire was dominated across all time points by expanded TRB clones identified before ART initiation, although this dominance was seen to fluctuate and to decrease in many PLHIV after ART. Limited PBMC availability meant only the TCR beta chain was sequenced, without alpha chain pairing. Inferences about post-ART repertoire changes were limited because no data were available on ART adherence, viral resistance or therapy changes. CDR3 length ranges in HIV repertoires were narrower than in controls, and network structure suggested an antigen-experienced repertoire with only a slight naive shift after ART. Samples dated from the mid-2000s to the late 2010s, and the ART regimens used may be less effective than current ones. Unsorted PBMC were profiled instead of sorted CD4+ and CD8+ T cells because pre-ART samples had limited cell numbers.

The immunoSEQ hsTCRB v3.0 assay was used at survey level resolution to sequence the TRB variable region. A depth of 40,000-50,000 T-cell genomes per sample was targeted for TRB sequencing. An Illumina MiSeq with a v3 150-cycle kit was used to sequence the pooled TRB libraries. Per the original workflow: Repertoire analysis ran in R within a reproducible Nextflow workflow covering QC, data transformation and analysis. Custom analyses were implemented in LymphoSeq2, an R package for AIRR-Seq data exploration. A few samples yielding fewer than 5000 total TRB sequences were excluded, leaving 188 analyzed HIV repertoires. Among the roughly 190 retained HIV repertoires, 55 to 65 were collected before ART initiation and about 130 were collected after ART initiation. Repertoires were downsampled to 5000 TRB nucleotide sequences, with summary statistics averaged over 100 downsampling iterations. TRB sequences were retained for analysis only if CDR3 regions of at least seven amino acids were present. Diversity was assessed using a clonality score derived from Shannon entropy and using the Gini coefficient. Repertoire networks linked the top 5000 CDR3 amino acid sequences whenever two sequences differed by an edit distance of one. GLIPH2 predicted antigen specificity groups and MHC restriction for TRB CDR3 amino acid sequences. To flag known associations with CMV, EBV, HIV or tissue antigens, CDR3 amino acid sequences were compared against VDJdb and McPAS-TCR. Pre-ART, post-ART and control groups were compared with Wilcoxon signed-rank tests and Holm-Bonferroni correction. TCRdb provides this immuneACCESS table in a form limited to in-frame rearrangements. Some clones are lacking; in checked studies, under half of them reflect an unresolved V gene, and why the rest are absent is not known. V, J and clone size derive from that table, while D and trimming were established from the DNA sequence. The sample records roughly 12,000 clones, roughly three quarters of which are singletons. Roughly 11% of the sample comes from the top ten.

The sequences come from unsorted PBMCs, collected 0.8 years before starting antiretroviral therapy. The V and J segments used are TRBV11-3 and TRBJ2-1; too little of a D gene remains to name it. The origin of this receptor is a woman aged 40 to 50 with HIV. The CDR3 protein sequence reads: CASSLGTGGTSYNEQFF. In nucleotides, the sequence is TGTGCCAGCAGCTTAGGTACGGGTGGCACCTCCTACAATGAGCAGTTCTTC.